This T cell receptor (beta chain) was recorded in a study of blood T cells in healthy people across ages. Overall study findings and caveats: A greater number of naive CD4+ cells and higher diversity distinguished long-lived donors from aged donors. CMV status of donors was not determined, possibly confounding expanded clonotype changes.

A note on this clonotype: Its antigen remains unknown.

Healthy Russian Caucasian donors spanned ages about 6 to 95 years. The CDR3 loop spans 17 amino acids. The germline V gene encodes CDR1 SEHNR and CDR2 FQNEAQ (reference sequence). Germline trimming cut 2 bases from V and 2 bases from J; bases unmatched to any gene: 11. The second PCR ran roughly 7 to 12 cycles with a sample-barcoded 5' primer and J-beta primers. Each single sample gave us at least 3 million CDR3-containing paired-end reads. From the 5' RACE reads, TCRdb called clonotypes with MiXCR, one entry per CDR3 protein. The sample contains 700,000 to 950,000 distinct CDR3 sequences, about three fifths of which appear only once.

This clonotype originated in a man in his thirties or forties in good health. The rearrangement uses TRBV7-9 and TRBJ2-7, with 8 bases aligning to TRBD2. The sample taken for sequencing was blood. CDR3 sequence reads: CASSLSEAGDITYEQYF. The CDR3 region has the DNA TGTGCCAGCAGCTTAAGCGAAGCGGGAGATATCACCTACGAGCAGTACTTC.